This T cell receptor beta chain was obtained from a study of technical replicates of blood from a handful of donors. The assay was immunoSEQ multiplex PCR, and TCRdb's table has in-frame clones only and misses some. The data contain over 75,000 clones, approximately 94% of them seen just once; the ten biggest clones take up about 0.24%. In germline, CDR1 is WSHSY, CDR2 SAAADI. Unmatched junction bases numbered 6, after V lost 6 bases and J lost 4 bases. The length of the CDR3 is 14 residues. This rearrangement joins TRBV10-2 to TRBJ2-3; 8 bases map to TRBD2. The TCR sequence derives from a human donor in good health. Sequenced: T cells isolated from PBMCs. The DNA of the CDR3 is TGCGCCAGCAGGATTGGGACTAGGGCAGATACGCAGTATTTT. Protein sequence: CASRIGTRADTQYF.